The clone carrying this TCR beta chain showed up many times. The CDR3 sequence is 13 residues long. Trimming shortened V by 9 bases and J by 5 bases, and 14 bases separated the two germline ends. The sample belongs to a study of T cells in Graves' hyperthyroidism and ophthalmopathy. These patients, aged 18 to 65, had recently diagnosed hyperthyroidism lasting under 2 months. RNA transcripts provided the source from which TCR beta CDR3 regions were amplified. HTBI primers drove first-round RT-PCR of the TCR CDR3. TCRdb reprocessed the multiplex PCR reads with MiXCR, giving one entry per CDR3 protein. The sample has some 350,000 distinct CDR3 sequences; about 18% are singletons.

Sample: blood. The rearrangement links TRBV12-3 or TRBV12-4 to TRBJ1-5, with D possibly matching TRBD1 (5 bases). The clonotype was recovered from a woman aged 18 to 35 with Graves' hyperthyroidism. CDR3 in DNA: TGTGCCAGTGTCAGGGCAGGCCATCAGCCCCAGCATTTT. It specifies CASVRAGHQPQHF.